This T cell receptor (beta chain) is from a study of OX40 agonist ivuxolimab in advanced cancers. The wider study: Partial responses occurred in three patients (one hepatocellular carcinoma, two cutaneous melanoma).

Some clones are missing from TCRdb's copy, which holds only in-frame ones; the method was immunoSEQ multiplex PCR. The data show roughly 52,000 clones, 84% seen once. Trimming took off 3 bases at V and 2 bases at J, with 15 bases between the two ends. This CDR3 is 15 amino acids long. In germline, CDR1 is SGDLS, CDR2 YYNGEE. This clone was counted once. This chain uses TRBV9 with TRBJ2-7, with a weak D call TRBD1 (6 bases). The sequencing used CD4+ or CD8+ T cells sorted from blood, collected in a trial of the OX40 agonist ivuxolimab. This clonotype originated in an adult with an advanced solid tumor such as melanoma, head and neck, liver or kidney cancer. The CDR3 spells CASSDTGLMPYEQYF. The DNA of the CDR3 is TGTGCCAGCAGCGACACAGGGCTGATGCCCTACGAGCAGTACTTC. Together with reference TRBV9 and TRBJ2-7, the CDR3 gives the full variable domain: DSGVTQTPKHLITATGQRVTLRCSPRSGDLSVYWYQQSLDQGLQFLIQYYNGEERAKGNILERFSAQQFPDLHSELNLSSLELGDSALYFCASSDTGLMPYEQYFGPGTRLTVT.